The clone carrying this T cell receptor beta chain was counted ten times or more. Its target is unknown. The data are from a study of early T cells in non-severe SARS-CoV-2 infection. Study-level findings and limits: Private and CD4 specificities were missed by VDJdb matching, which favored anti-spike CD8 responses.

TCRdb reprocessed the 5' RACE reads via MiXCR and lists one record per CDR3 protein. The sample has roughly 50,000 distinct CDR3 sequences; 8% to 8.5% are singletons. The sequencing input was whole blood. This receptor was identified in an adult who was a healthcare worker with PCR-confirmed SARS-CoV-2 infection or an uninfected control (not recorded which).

CDR3 sequence reads: CASSVYPPGGITDTQYF. The CDR3 region has the DNA TGTGCCAGCAGCGTATACCCACCGGGGGGAATCACAGATACGCAGTATTTT. The chain links TRBV9 to TRBJ2-3, with 7 nucleotides matching TRBD2. With 1 base clipped from V and 2 bases from J, the junction kept 10 bases outside the gene matches. This CDR3 has 17 residues. Germline CDR1 reads SGDLS; CDR2 reads YYNGEE. The full variable domain, in which reference TRBV9 and TRBJ2-3 provide the parts outside the CDR3, is DSGVTQTPKHLITATGQRVTLRCSPRSGDLSVYWYQQSLDQGLQFLIQYYNGEERAKGNILERFSAQQFPDLHSELNLSSLELGDSALYFCASSVYPPGGITDTQYFGPGTRLTVL.